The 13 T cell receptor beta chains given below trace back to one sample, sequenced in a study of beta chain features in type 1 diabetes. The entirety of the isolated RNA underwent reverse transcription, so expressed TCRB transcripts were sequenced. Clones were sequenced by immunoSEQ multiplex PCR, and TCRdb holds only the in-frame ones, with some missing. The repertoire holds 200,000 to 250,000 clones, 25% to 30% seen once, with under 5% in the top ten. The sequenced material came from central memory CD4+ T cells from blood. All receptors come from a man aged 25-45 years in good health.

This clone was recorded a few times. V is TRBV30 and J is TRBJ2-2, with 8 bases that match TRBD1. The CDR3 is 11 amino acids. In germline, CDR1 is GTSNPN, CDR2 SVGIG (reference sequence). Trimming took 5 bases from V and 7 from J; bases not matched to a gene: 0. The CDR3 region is CAWDRGGELFF. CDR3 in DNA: TGTGCCTGGGACAGGGGCGGGGAGCTGTTTTTT.

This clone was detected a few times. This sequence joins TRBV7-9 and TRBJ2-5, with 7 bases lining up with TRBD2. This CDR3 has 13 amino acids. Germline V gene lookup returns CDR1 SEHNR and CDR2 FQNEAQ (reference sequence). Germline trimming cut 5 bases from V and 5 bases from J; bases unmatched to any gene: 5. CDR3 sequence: CASSGEGGETQYF. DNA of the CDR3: TGTGCCAGCAGCGGGGAGGGCGGTGAGACCCAGTACTTC.

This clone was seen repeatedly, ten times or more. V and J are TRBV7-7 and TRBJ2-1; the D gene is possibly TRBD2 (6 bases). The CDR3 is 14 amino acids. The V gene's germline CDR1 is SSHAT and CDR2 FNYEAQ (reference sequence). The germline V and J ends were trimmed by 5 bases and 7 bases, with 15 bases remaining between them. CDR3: CASSPAFAGNEQFF. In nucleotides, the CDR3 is TGTGCCAGCAGCCCAGCCTTTGCGGGAAATGAGCAGTTCTTC.

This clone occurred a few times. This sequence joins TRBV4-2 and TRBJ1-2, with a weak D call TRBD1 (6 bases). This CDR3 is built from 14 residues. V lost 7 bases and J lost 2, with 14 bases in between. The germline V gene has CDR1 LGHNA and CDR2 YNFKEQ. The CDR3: CASNSLQGNYGYTF. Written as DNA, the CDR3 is TGTGCCAGCAACTCCCTACAGGGAAACTATGGCTACACCTTC.

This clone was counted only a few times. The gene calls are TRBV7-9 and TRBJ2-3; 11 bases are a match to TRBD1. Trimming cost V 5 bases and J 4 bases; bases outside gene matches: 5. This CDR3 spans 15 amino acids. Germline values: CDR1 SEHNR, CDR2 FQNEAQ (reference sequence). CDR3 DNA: TGTGCCAGCAGCACTGGACAGGGGGCTGCAGATACGCAGTATTTT. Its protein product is CASSTGQGAADTQYF.

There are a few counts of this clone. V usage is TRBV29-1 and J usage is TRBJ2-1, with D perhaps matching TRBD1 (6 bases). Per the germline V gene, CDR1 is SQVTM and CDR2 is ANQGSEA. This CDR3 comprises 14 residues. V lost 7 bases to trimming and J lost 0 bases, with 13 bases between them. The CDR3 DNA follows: TGCAGCGCACAGGGTTCCTTCTCCTACAATGAGCAGTTCTTC. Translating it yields CSAQGSFSYNEQFF.

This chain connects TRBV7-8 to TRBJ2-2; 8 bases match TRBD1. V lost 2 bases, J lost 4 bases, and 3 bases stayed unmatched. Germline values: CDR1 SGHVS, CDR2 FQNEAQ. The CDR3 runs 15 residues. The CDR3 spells CASSLQGAGTGELFF. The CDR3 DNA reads TGTGCCAGCAGCTTACAGGGGGCTGGCACCGGGGAGCTGTTTTTT.

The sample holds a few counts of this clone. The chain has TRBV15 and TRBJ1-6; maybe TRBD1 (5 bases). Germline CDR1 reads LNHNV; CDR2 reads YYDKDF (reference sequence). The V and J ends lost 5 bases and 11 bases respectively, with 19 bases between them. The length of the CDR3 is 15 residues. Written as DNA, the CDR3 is TGTGCCACCAGCCGAGCAGGGCTTTTACTGGCACCCCTCCACTTT. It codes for CATSRAGLLLAPLHF.

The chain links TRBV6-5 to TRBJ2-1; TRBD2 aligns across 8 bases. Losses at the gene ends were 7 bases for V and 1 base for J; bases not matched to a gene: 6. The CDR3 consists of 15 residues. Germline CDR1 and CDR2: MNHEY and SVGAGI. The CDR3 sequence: CASNGGLGSYNEQFF. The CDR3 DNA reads TGTGCCAGCAACGGGGGACTAGGTTCCTACAATGAGCAGTTCTTC.

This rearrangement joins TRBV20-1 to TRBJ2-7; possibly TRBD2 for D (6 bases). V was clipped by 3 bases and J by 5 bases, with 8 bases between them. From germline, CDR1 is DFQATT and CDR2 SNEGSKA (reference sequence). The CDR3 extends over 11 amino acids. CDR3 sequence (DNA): TGCAGTGCTAGGGAGGGACACGAGCAGTACTTC. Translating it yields CSAREGHEQYF.

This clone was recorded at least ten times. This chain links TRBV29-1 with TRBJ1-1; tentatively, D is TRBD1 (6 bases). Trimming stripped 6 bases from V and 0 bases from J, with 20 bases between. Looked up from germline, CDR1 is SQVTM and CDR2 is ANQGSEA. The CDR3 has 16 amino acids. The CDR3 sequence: CSVDNPEGVMNTEAFF. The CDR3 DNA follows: TGCAGCGTCGATAACCCGGAGGGGGTTATGAACACTGAAGCTTTCTTT.

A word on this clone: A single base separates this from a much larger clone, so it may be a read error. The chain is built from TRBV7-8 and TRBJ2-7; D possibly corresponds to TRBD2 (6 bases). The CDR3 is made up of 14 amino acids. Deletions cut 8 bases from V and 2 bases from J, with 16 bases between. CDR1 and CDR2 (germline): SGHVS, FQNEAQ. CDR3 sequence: CASLSGGSAYEQYF. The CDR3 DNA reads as TGTGCCAGCCTTAGCGGAGGGAGCGCCTACGAGCAGTACTTC.

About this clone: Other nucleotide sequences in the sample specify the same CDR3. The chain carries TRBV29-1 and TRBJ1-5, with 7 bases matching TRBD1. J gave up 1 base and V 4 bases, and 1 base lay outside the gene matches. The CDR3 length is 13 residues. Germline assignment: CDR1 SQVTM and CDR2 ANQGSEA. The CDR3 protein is CSVAGGSNQPQHF. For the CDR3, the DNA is TGCAGCGTTGCAGGGGGAAGCAATCAGCCCCAGCATTTT.